Each of the 23 T cell receptor beta chains below was sequenced from the same sample in a study of blood T cell repertoires in COVID-19. Repertoires were generated with immunoSEQ multiplex PCR, while TCRdb's copy carries only in-frame clones and drops some. The sample lists roughly 65,000 clones; approximately 89% were seen once. Sequenced input: peripheral blood. These receptors were taken from a woman aged 55-70 years with acute or convalescent COVID-19.

The CDR3 loop is CASSTTGKAFF. As DNA, the CDR3 is TGTGCCAGCAGTACGACAGGGAAGGCTTTCTTT. The genes are TRBV6-5 and TRBJ1-1; 7 bases align to TRBD1. This CDR3 comprises 11 residues. Trimming took 5 bases from V and 11 from J; bases not matched to a gene: 5. Germline CDR1 and CDR2: MNHEY and SVGAGI.

The rearrangement joins TRBV12-3 or TRBV12-4 to TRBJ1-5; the match to TRBD1 covers 7 bases. V shed 3 bases and J 6 bases; nucleotides not matched to a gene: 2. This CDR3 has 13 residues. This chain's CDR3 is CASSLTGLQPQHF. In DNA, the CDR3 is TGTGCCAGCAGTTTGACAGGGCTTCAGCCCCAGCATTTT.

The chain carries TRBV28 and TRBJ1-5, with D possibly being TRBD1 (6 bases). Trimming pared 9 bases from V and 2 bases from J, leaving 8 bases between. Germline CDR1 is MDHEN and CDR2 is SYDVKM. The CDR3 length is 12 residues. Written as DNA, the CDR3 is TGTGCCAGTTACAGGGGCAATCAGCCCCAGCATTTT. Encoded protein: CASYRGNQPQHF. The entire variable domain, with the rest obtained from reference TRBV28 and TRBJ1-5, is as follows: DVKVTQSSRYLVKRTGEKVFLECVQDMDHENMFWYRQDPGLGLRLIYFSYDVKMKEKGDIPEGYSVSREKKERFSLILESASTNQTSMYLCASYRGNQPQHFGDGTRLSIL.

This clone was recorded once. The chain couples TRBV5-1 to TRBJ2-7, with D perhaps TRBD2 (6 bases). This CDR3 has 16 residues. Per germline, CDR1 SGHRS and CDR2 YFSETQ. Deletions cut 0 bases from V and 2 bases from J, with 15 bases between. The chain's CDR3 is CASSLGPGGFTYEQYF. CDR3 in DNA: TGCGCCAGCAGCTTGGGCCCCGGGGGATTTACCTACGAGCAGTACTTC.

In its sample, this clone ranks as medium-sized. The chain combines TRBV18 with TRBJ1-2; D might be TRBD1 (5 bases). From germline, CDR1 is KGHSH and CDR2 LQKENI. The CDR3 spans 14 residues. V was pared by 2 bases and J by 1 base, with 8 bases between. CDR3 bases: TGTGCCAGCTCACCAGGGGCTAATAACTATGGCTACACCTTC. Translating it yields CASSPGANNYGYTF.

The gene calls are TRBV2 and TRBJ1-1, with 9 positions matching TRBD1. Germline V gene sequence: CDR1 SNHLY, CDR2 FYNNEI. The CDR3 is made up of 13 amino acids. The ends lost 8 bases at V and 2 bases at J; junction bases unmatched: 3. The CDR3 region is CASSGQGNTEAFF. Here the CDR3 DNA reads TGTGCCAGCTCGGGACAGGGTAACACTGAAGCTTTCTTT.

The V call is TRBV5-6, the J call TRBJ2-3; D gene uncertain. The CDR3 has 15 residues. V was clipped by 0 bases and J by 0 bases, with 8 bases between them. Germline lookup yields CDR1 SGHDT and CDR2 YYEEEE. The CDR3 spells CASSLATPSTDTQYF. As DNA, the CDR3 is TGTGCCAGCAGCTTGGCGACTCCTAGCACAGATACGCAGTATTTT.

This clone was picked up one time. This rearrangement joins TRBV5-1 to TRBJ1-2; 7 bases are a match to TRBD1. After removal of 3 bases from V and 8 bases from J, the junction contained 7 bases not matched to a gene. The CDR3 consists of 13 residues. The germline gives CDR1 SGHRS, CDR2 YFSETQ. Here the CDR3 DNA reads TGCGCCAGCAGCTCGGCCGCGACAGGGGGCTACACCTTC. It specifies CASSSAATGGYTF.

The genes are TRBV5-5 and TRBJ2-5; D may be TRBD2 (6 bases). This CDR3 is 20 amino acids long. Germline V CDR1 and CDR2: SGHKS, YYEKEE (reference sequence). The V end lost 0 bases, the J end lost 2 bases, and 26 bases lay between the germline ends. The CDR3 DNA is TGTGCCAGCAGCTTGGGGGTTTGGTCGACGGGCGGGGACGCGCAAGAGACCCAGTACTTC. Its translation is CASSLGVWSTGGDAQETQYF.

The V call is TRBV29-1, the J call TRBJ2-5; a possible D gene is TRBD1 (5 bases). Germline values: CDR1 SQVTM, CDR2 ANQGSEA. There are 13 residues in the CDR3. V lost 7 bases to trimming and J lost 0 bases, with 12 bases between them. The CDR3 here is CSARQPYQETQYF. For the CDR3, the DNA is TGCAGCGCCAGACAGCCGTACCAAGAGACCCAGTACTTC.

The chain recombines TRBV20-1 with TRBJ2-5; a weak D match, TRBD1 (6 bases). The length of the CDR3 is 14 residues. Trimming cost V 3 bases and J 3 bases, with 14 bases left between them. The V gene's germline CDR1 is DFQATT and CDR2 SNEGSKA (reference sequence). Here the CDR3 reads CSASRGTFKETQYF. DNA of the CDR3: TGCAGTGCTAGTCGAGGGACATTCAAAGAGACCCAGTACTTC.

This clone has just one count. The chain couples TRBV19 to TRBJ2-1, with 8 bases identical to TRBD2. The germline V gene encodes CDR1 LNHDA and CDR2 SQIVND (reference sequence). The CDR3 consists of 14 residues. The V segment lost 3 bases and the J segment 7 bases; nucleotides outside the gene matches: 5. This CDR3 reads CASSMAGGGNEQFF. The CDR3 DNA reads as TGTGCCAGTAGTATGGCGGGGGGAGGAAATGAGCAGTTCTTC.

This rearrangement joins TRBV28 to TRBJ1-2; a weak D match, TRBD1 (6 bases). The CDR3 spans 14 residues. Germline CDR1 reads MDHEN; CDR2 reads SYDVKM. V was clipped by 3 bases and J by 0 bases, with 8 bases between them. The CDR3 coding sequence is TGTGCCAGCAGTTTCGGGACACCTAACTATGGCTACACCTTC. It is translated as CASSFGTPNYGYTF.

The V gene is TRBV10-1, the J gene TRBJ2-3, with TRBD2 matching over 14 bases. V was clipped by 3 bases and J by 0 bases; unmatched bases: 5. This CDR3 spans 18 amino acids. Germline CDR1 WNHNN, CDR2 SYGVQD (reference sequence). The CDR3 loop is CASSEGRLAGGSTDTQYF. DNA of the CDR3: TGCGCCAGCAGTGAAGGGAGACTAGCGGGGGGGAGCACAGATACGCAGTATTTT.

The rearrangement links TRBV5-5 to TRBJ2-5; D is perhaps TRBD1 (6 bases). The CDR3 runs to 14 residues. Germline V gene sequence: CDR1 SGHKS, CDR2 YYEKEE (reference sequence). Trimming removed 5 bases from V and 1 base from J, with 12 bases in between. In nucleotides, the CDR3 is TGTGCCAGCAGTTCCCGGACAGTCCAAGAGACCCAGTACTTC. It yields the protein CASSSRTVQETQYF.

This sequence joins TRBV29-1 and TRBJ2-5, with D uncertain. This CDR3 contains 14 residues. Trimming left V 5 bases short and J 0 bases short, with 13 bases between. CDR1 SQVTM and CDR2 ANQGSEA come from the germline V gene. The CDR3 is CSVLPAVYQETQYF. The CDR3 DNA sequence: TGCAGCGTTCTCCCCGCGGTTTACCAAGAGACCCAGTACTTC.

This rearrangement joins TRBV5-1 to TRBJ2-2; D is possibly TRBD2 (7 bases). CDR3 length: 16 amino acids. Germline CDR1 reads SGHRS; CDR2 reads YFSETQ. The ends were cut back, 2 bases at V and 3 bases at J, with 14 bases in the middle. The CDR3 DNA reads TGCGCCAGCAGCTTAATGGGGGGGGCCGACACCGGGGAGCTGTTTTTT. Amino acid sequence: CASSLMGGADTGELFF.

The CDR3 nucleotides are TGTGCCAGCAGTCGGACATCCCAAGGGGAGACCCAGTACTTC. Protein product: CASSRTSQGETQYF. The genes are TRBV11-2 and TRBJ2-5, with D possibly matching TRBD1 (5 bases). The length of the CDR3 is 14 residues. The V gene lost 6 bases and the J gene lost 5 bases, with 16 bases spanning the gap. Germline-derived CDR1 and CDR2 are SGHAT and FQNNGV.

This chain connects TRBV25-1 to TRBJ2-7; no clear D gene. Germline V gives CDR1 MGHDK, CDR2 SYGVNS. The CDR3 is 11 amino acids. Between the trimmed V and J ends, which lost 2 bases and 5 bases, there was a span of 4 bases. CDR3 nucleotides: TGTGCCAGCAGTGAACGGGACGAGCAGTACTTC. This encodes CASSERDEQYF.

The chain combines TRBV2 with TRBJ1-2; D not certain. Trimming shortened V by 3 bases and J by 1 base, and 9 bases separated the two germline ends. Germline-derived CDR1 and CDR2 are SNHLY and FYNNEI. The CDR3 runs 14 residues. The CDR3: CASSESPGNYGYTF. CDR3 bases: TGTGCCAGCAGTGAGTCTCCGGGTAACTATGGCTACACCTTC.

Worth noting for this clone: Other DNA sequences of this sample code for an identical CDR3. The chain has TRBV3-1 (or the pseudogene TRBV3-2) and TRBJ1-5, with D possibly matching TRBD1 (6 bases). The V gene's germline CDR1 is LGHDT and CDR2 YNNKEL (reference sequence). The CDR3 is 13 residues long. Trimming pared 3 bases from V and 5 bases from J, leaving 8 bases between. The CDR3 DNA sequence: TGTGCCAGCAGCCAGGACAGAGATCAGCCCCAGCATTTT. Protein sequence: CASSQDRDQPQHF.

The chain combines TRBV9 with TRBJ2-3, with 13 bases that match TRBD2. The V gene end was trimmed by 2 bases and the J gene end by 8 bases; junction bases not matched to a gene: 8. The CDR3 is 16 residues long. Germline assignment: CDR1 SGDLS and CDR2 YYNGEE. This CDR3 reads CASSVEPGLAGSTQYF. CDR3 sequence (DNA): TGTGCCAGCAGCGTCGAGCCGGGACTAGCGGGGAGTACGCAGTATTTT.

This chain uses TRBV5-1 with TRBJ1-1; D unresolved. The germline V and J ends were trimmed by 4 bases and 0 bases, with 13 bases remaining between them. The CDR3 covers 15 residues. Germline loops: CDR1 SGHRS, CDR2 YFSETQ. The CDR3 nucleotides read TGCGCCAGCAGCCTCAGGACGGGGATGAACACTGAAGCTTTCTTT. It specifies CASSLRTGMNTEAFF.